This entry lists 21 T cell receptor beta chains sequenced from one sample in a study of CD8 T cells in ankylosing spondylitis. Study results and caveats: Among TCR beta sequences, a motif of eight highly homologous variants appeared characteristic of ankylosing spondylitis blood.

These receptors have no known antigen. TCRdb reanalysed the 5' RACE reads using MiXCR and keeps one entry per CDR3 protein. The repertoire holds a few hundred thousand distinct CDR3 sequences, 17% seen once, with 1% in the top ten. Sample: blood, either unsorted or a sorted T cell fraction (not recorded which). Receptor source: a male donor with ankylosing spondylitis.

CDR3 protein: CASSPSLAGGGTDTQYF. As DNA, the CDR3 is TGCGCCAGCAGCCCCTCCTTAGCGGGAGGTGGCACAGATACGCAGTATTTT. The rearrangement joins TRBV4-3 to TRBJ2-3; TRBD2 matches at 10 bases. This CDR3 is 17 amino acids long. The junction had 8 bases not matched to a gene; V was cut back by 4 bases and J by 1 base. Germline V gene sequence: CDR1 LGHNA, CDR2 YSLEER.

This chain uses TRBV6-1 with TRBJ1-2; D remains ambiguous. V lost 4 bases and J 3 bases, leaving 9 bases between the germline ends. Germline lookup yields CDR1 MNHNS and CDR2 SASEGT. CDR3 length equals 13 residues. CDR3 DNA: TGTGCCAGCAGTGTAACATCGGACTATGGCTACACCTTC. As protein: CASSVTSDYGYTF.

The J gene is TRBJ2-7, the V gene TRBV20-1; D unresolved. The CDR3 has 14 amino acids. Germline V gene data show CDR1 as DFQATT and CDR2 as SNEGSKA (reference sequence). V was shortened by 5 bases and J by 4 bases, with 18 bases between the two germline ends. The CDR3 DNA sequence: TGCAGTGCTGAGGCTTTAGGGCGGAGATACGAGCAGTACTTC. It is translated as CSAEALGRRYEQYF.

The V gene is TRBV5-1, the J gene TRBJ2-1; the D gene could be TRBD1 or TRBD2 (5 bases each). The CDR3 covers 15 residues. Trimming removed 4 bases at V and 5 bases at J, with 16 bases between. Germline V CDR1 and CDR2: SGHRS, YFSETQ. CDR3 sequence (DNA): TGCGCCAGCAGCATAACCCCGGGACCGAACAATGAGCAGTTCTTC. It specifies CASSITPGPNNEQFF. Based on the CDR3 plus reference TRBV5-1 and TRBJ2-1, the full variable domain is KAGVTQTPRYLIKTRGQQVTLSCSPISGHRSVSWYQQTPGQGLQFLFEYFSETQRNKGNFPGRFSGRQFSNSRSEMNVSTLELGDSALYLCASSITPGPNNEQFFGPGTRLTVL.

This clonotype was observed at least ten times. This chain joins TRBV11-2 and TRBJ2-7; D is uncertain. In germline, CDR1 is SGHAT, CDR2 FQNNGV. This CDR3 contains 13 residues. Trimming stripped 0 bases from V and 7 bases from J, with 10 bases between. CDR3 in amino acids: CASSLDWGGEQYF. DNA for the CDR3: TGTGCCAGCAGCTTAGATTGGGGTGGGGAGCAGTACTTC.

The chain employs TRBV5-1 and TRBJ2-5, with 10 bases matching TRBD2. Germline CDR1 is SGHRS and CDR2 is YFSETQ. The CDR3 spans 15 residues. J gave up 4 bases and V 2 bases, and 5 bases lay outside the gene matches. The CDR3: CASSFLAGGPETQYF. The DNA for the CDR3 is TGCGCCAGCAGCTTCTTAGCGGGAGGCCCAGAGACCCAGTACTTC. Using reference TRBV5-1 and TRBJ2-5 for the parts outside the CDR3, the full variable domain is KAGVTQTPRYLIKTRGQQVTLSCSPISGHRSVSWYQQTPGQGLQFLFEYFSETQRNKGNFPGRFSGRQFSNSRSEMNVSTLELGDSALYLCASSFLAGGPETQYFGPGTRLLVL.

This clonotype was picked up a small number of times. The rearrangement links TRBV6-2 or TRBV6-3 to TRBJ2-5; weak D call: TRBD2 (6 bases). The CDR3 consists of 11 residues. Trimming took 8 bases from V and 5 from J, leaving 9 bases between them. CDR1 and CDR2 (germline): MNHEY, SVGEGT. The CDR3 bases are TGTGCCAGCGCGGGATGGGAGACCCAGTACTTC. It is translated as CASAGWETQYF.

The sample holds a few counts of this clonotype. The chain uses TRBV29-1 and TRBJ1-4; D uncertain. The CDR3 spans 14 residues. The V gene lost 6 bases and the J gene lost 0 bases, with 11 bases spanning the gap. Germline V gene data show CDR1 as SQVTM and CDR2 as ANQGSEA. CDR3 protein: CSVVGSSTNEKLFF. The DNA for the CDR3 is TGCAGCGTGGTGGGTTCTTCAACTAATGAAAAACTGTTTTTT.

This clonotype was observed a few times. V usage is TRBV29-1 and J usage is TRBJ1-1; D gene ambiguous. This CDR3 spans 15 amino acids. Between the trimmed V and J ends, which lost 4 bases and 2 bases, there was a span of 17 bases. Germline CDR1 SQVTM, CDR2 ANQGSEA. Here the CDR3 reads CSVVRWGQLNTEAFF. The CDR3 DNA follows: TGCAGCGTTGTAAGATGGGGTCAGTTAAACACTGAAGCTTTCTTT.

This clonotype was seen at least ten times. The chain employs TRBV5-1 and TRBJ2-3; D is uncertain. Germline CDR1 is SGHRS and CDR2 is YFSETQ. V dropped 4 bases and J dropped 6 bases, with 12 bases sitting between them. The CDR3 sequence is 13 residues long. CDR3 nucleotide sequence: TGCGCCAGCAGCCCCCAGACACAGGATACGCAGTATTTT. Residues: CASSPQTQDTQYF.

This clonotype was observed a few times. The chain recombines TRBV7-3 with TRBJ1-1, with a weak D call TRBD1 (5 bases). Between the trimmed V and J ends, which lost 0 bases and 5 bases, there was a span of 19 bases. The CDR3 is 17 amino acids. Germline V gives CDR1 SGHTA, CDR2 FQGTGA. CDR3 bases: TGTGCCAGCAGCTTAACAGGGGCTAAAGCGCCAGGGACTGAAGCTTTCTTT. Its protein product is CASSLTGAKAPGTEAFF.

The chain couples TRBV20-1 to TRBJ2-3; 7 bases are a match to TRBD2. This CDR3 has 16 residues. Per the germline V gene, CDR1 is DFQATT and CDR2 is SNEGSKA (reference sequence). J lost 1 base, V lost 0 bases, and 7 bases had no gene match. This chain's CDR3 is CSARDEGLAGTDTQYF. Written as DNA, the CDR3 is TGCAGTGCTAGAGATGAGGGCCTAGCGGGCACAGATACGCAGTATTTT.

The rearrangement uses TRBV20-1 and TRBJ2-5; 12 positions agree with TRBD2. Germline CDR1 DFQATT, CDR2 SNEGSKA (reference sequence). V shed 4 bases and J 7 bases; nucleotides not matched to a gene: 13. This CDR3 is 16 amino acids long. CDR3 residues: CSATPPSGGAARTQYF. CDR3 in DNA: TGCAGTGCTACCCCTCCTAGCGGGGGGGCCGCGAGGACCCAGTACTTC.

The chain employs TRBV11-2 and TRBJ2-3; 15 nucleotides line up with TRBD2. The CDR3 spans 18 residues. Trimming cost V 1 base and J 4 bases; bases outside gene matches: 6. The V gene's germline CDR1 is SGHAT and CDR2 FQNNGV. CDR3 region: CASSLGGLAGGGSDTQYF. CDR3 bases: TGTGCCAGCAGCTTAGGAGGACTAGCGGGAGGGGGGTCAGATACGCAGTATTTT.

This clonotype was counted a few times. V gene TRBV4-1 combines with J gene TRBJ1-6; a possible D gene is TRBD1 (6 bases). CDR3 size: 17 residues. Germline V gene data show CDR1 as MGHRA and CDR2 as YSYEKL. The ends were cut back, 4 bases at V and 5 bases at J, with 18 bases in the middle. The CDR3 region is CASSPREGGRNNSPLHF. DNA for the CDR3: TGCGCCAGCAGCCCCAGGGAGGGGGGCAGGAATAATTCACCCCTCCACTTT.

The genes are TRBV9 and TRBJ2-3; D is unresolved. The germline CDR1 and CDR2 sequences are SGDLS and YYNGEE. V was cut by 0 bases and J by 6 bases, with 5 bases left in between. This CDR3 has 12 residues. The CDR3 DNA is TGTGCCAGCAGCGTAGAGGGCGATACGCAGTATTTT. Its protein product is CASSVEGDTQYF.

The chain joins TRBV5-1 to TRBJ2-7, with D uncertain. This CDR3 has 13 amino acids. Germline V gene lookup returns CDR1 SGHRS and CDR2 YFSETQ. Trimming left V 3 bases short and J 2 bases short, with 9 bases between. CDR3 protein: CASSWERTYEQYF. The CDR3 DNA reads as TGCGCCAGCAGCTGGGAACGCACCTACGAGCAGTACTTC.

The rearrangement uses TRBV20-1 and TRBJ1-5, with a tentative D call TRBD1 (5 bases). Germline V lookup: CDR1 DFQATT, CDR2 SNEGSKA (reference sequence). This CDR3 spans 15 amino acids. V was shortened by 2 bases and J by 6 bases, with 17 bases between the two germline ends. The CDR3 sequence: CSARPDRRASQPQHF. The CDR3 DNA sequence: TGCAGTGCTAGACCCGACAGAAGGGCGAGTCAGCCCCAGCATTTT.

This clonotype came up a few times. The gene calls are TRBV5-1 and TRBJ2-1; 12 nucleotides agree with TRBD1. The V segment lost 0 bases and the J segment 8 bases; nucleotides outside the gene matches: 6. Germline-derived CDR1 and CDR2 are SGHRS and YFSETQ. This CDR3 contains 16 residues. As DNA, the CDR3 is TGCGCCAGCAGCTTGGCGGGGACAGGGGGCAGGGATGAGCAGTTCTTC. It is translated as CASSLAGTGGRDEQFF.

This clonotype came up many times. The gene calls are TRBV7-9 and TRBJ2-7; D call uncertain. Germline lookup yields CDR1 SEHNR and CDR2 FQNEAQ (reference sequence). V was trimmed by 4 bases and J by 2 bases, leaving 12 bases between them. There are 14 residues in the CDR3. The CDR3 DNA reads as TGTGCCAGCAGCTCCCTTGGGCGGACCTACGAGCAGTACTTC. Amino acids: CASSSLGRTYEQYF.

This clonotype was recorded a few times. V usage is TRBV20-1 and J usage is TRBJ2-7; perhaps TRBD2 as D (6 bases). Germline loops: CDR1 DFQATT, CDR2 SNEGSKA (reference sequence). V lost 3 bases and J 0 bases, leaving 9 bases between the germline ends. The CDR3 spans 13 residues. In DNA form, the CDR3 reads TGCAGTGCTAGTTTGGGACTCTCCTACGAGCAGTACTTC. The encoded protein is CSASLGLSYEQYF.